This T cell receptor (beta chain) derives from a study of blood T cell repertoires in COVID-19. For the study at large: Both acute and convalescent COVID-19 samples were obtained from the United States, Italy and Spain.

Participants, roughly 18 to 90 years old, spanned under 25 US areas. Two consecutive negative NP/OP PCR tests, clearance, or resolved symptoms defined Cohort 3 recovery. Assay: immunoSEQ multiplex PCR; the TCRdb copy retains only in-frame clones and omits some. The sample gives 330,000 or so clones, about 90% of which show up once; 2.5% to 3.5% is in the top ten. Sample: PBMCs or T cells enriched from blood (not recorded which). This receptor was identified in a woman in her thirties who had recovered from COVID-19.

CDR3 residues: CASSHQIRNTEAFF. DNA of the CDR3: TGCGCCAGCAGCCACCAGATCCGCAACACTGAAGCTTTCTTT. The chain employs TRBV4-1 and TRBJ1-1; D is uncertain. With 3 bases removed from V and 2 bases from J, the gap between germline ends came to 10 bases. Germline V gene sequence: CDR1 MGHRA, CDR2 YSYEKL. The CDR3 extends over 14 amino acids.